These T cell receptor beta chains were read from a single sample in a study of memory CD4+ T cells and cytomegalovirus serostatus. The assay was immunoSEQ multiplex PCR, and TCRdb's table has in-frame clones only and misses some. The data hold over 75,000 clones, with 80% observed a single time. Sequenced sample: memory CD4+ T cells from blood. The receptors were gathered from an adult in good health and CMV-seropositive. Both conserved end residues are part of each CDR3. D genes are given only for firm matches. Clone size is shown for a subset of rows, as once, few, many or a class of expanded clone.

J gene	V gene	clone size	D gene	CDR3 DNA	CDR3 protein
TRBJ2-5	TRBV14	NA	NA	TGTGCCAGCAGCCAGGCTAGAGGGTACCAAGAGACCCAGTACTTC	CASSQARGYQETQYF
TRBJ1-1	TRBV25-1	NA	NA	TGTGCCAGCAGGACCGCAGGGAACACTGAAGCTTTCTTT	CASRTAGNTEAFF
TRBJ2-7	TRBV6-1	NA	NA	TGTGCCAGCTGTAAGGACAGTAGCTCCTACGAGCAGTACTTC	CASCKDSSSYEQYF
TRBJ1-4	TRBV28	NA	NA	TGTGCCAGCAGAGGTCCTGCAACTAATGAAAAACTGTTTTTT	CASRGPATNEKLFF
TRBJ1-4	TRBV7-2	NA	TRBD1	TGTGCCAGCAGCGCGAATCAGGGGGGCGAGGAAAAACTGTTTTTT	CASSANQGGEEKLFF
TRBJ2-7	TRBV18	once	TRBD1	TGTGCCAGCTCCGGGGGACAGGGGATTTACGAGCAGTACTTC	CASSGGQGIYEQYF
TRBJ2-7	TRBV6-1	NA	TRBD2	TGTGCCACCAGACTAGCGGGAGTTCGAGGCGAGCAGTACTTC	CATRLAGVRGEQYF
TRBJ1-1	TRBV11-2	NA	NA	TGTGCCAGCAGCCGCCGGGACACTGAAGCTTTCTTT	CASSRRDTEAFF
TRBJ2-3	TRBV7-3	NA	NA	TGTGCCAGCAGCTTAACGGGGGGCGGAGTAAAGTATTTT	CASSLTGGGVKYF
TRBJ2-2	TRBV6-5	NA	NA	TGTGCCAGCAGTTCCCCCGGGACGTCGGGCGGGGAGCTGTTTTTT	CASSSPGTSGGELFF
TRBJ2-1	TRBV10-3	once	NA	TGTGCCATCAGTGAAAGGCAGGGAGTGATGGATGAGCAGTTCTTC	CAISERQGVMDEQFF
TRBJ1-3	TRBV7-3	NA	NA	TGTGCCAGCAGCATCTCGGGTGGAGGAAACACCATATATTTT	CASSISGGGNTIYF
TRBJ2-5	TRBV29-1	NA	TRBD1	TGCAGCGTTGAGGGACAGGGGAGGAGAGAGACCCAGTACTTC	CSVEGQGRRETQYF
TRBJ1-4	TRBV10-1	NA	TRBD1	TGCGCCAGCAGTCCAGGGGGCGCGTCGCCTAATGAAAAACTGTTTTTT	CASSPGGASPNEKLFF
TRBJ1-4	TRBV2	few	TRBD1	TGTGCCAGCAGTAACCGGGACAGGGGGGAAAAACTGTTTTTT	CASSNRDRGEKLFF
TRBJ2-2	TRBV5-1	NA	NA	TGCGCCAGCAGCTTGTTAGGGTCCGAAACCGGGGAGCTGTTTTTT	CASSLLGSETGELFF
TRBJ1-2	TRBV19	NA	TRBD1	TGTGCCAGTAGTTCACAGGGGATATATGGCTACACCTTC	CASSSQGIYGYTF
TRBJ2-7	TRBV4-1	NA	NA	TGCGCCAGCAGCCAAGATCTGGAACGATACGAGCAGTACTTC	CASSQDLERYEQYF
TRBJ2-3	TRBV13	NA	NA	TGTGCCAGCAGCCCACGGGCCACAGATACGCAGTATTTT	CASSPRATDTQYF
TRBJ1-3	TRBV9	NA	NA	TGTGCCAGCAGCGTAGTCCCAGGGAGCTCTGGAAACACCATATATTTT	CASSVVPGSSGNTIYF
TRBJ2-1	TRBV2	NA	TRBD2	TGTGCCAGCAGTTGGAGCGGGACCTACAATGAGCAGTTCTTC	CASSWSGTYNEQFF
TRBJ2-2	TRBV14	once	NA	TGTGCCAGCCACGTCCCGGCGGAGTCCTCTGGGGGGTACGCCGGGGAGCTGTTTTTT	CASHVPAESSGGYAGELFF
TRBJ2-3	TRBV6-1	NA	TRBD1	TGTGCCAGCAGTGAACAACAGGGGACAGATACGCAGTATTTT	CASSEQQGTDTQYF
TRBJ2-2	TRBV5-1	NA	NA	TGCGCCAGCAGCTTAGGTGCACAGAACACCGGGGAGCTGTTTTTT	CASSLGAQNTGELFF
TRBJ1-1	TRBV7-9	few	TRBD1	TGTGCCAGCAGCTTAGCTCTGGGGGACAGGGATGAAGCTTTCTTT	CASSLALGDRDEAFF
TRBJ1-1	TRBV28	NA	NA	TGTGCCAGCAGTTTAGGGGCGCGTTATACAGGGCGGACTGAAGCTTTCTTT	CASSLGARYTGRTEAFF
TRBJ1-4	TRBV6-5	NA	NA	TGTGCCAGCCGATCGATTGCAACTAATGAAAAACTGTTTTTT	CASRSIATNEKLFF
TRBJ2-7	TRBV9	NA	NA	TGTGCCAGCAGCGTAGCCCCTTTCGGCGAGCAGTACTTC	CASSVAPFGEQYF
TRBJ2-1	TRBV6-5	NA	NA	TGTGCCAGCAGTTACGTTAGCGGTGGATTCTACAATGAGCAGTTCTTC	CASSYVSGGFYNEQFF
TRBJ2-6	TRBV19	NA	NA	TGTGCCAGTATGCCCGACATCACGTCTGTCGGGGCCAACGTCCTGACTTTC	CASMPDITSVGANVLTF
TRBJ2-2	TRBV5-4	NA	TRBD2	TGTGCCAGCAGGGACGCCGCGCAGGGAGGGACCGGGGAGCTGTTTTTT	CASRDAAQGGTGELFF
TRBJ1-3	TRBV7-8	NA	NA	TGTGCCAGCAGCTTAGCGAGGTCCGGATTCTCTGGAAACACCATATATTTT	CASSLARSGFSGNTIYF
TRBJ1-1	TRBV13	NA	NA	TGTGCCAGCAGCTTAGGCGCGGGGTGGGGTGAAGCTTTCTTT	CASSLGAGWGEAFF
TRBJ2-5	TRBV18	NA	TRBD1	TGTGCCAGCTCACCAGGGACAGGGGACAAGACCCAGTACTTC	CASSPGTGDKTQYF
TRBJ2-4	TRBV28	few	TRBD2	TGTGCCAGCAGTTTAGCGGGAGGGCAGGACATTCAGTACTTC	CASSLAGGQDIQYF
TRBJ2-5	TRBV19	once	TRBD2	TGTGCCAGTAGTTTCGGGACTAGCGGGAGGAAAGAAGAGACCCAGTACTTC	CASSFGTSGRKEETQYF
TRBJ2-1	TRBV13	NA	TRBD1	TGTGCCAGCAGCGAGTGGACAGGTTACAATGAGCAGTTCTTC	CASSEWTGYNEQFF
TRBJ2-1	TRBV11-1	NA	NA	TGTGCCAGCAGCTTAGGTAGGGATGAGCAGTTCTTC	CASSLGRDEQFF
TRBJ1-3	TRBV7-8	NA	NA	TGTGCCAGCAGCATAGGGGACTCTGGAAACACCATATATTTT	CASSIGDSGNTIYF
TRBJ1-1	TRBV7-3	NA	NA	TGTGCCAGCAGCTTAACGTTCCAGGGGAACACTGAAGCTTTCTTT	CASSLTFQGNTEAFF
TRBJ2-7	TRBV14	few	NA	TGTGCCAGCAGCCAAGGCCTGGGTGCCTACGAGCAGTACTTC	CASSQGLGAYEQYF
TRBJ1-2	TRBV5-6	NA	NA	TGTGCCAGCAGTCCGGGACGGATTTACTATGGCTACACCTTC	CASSPGRIYYGYTF
TRBJ1-1	TRBV2	NA	NA	TGTGCCAGCAGCGGCGGGACATCAGTCGCTGAAGCTTTCTTT	CASSGGTSVAEAFF
TRBJ1-4	TRBV29-1	NA	NA	TGCAGCGTTGAGGCAGGGAGGCTGTTTTTT	CSVEAGRLFF
TRBJ1-4	TRBV10-2	NA	TRBD1	TGCGCCAGCAGCCGGGACAGGGGAGCTAATGAAAAACTGTTTTTT	CASSRDRGANEKLFF
TRBJ1-3	TRBV5-5	NA	NA	TGTGCCAGCAGCTTGGCAAGGGAGACTGGAAACACCATATATTTT	CASSLARETGNTIYF
TRBJ2-3	TRBV14	NA	NA	TGTGCCAGCAGCCAAAGGGGGAGGGCCGGAGGAGATACGCAGTATTTT	CASSQRGRAGGDTQYF
TRBJ1-2	TRBV5-5	NA	NA	TGTGCCAGCAGCGGAGGGGCTGGCTATGGCTACACCTTC	CASSGGAGYGYTF
TRBJ1-5	TRBV28	NA	NA	TGTGCCAGCAGCACTCTTTATAGCAATCAGCCCCAGCATTTT	CASSTLYSNQPQHF
TRBJ2-2	TRBV28	few	NA	TGTGCCAGCAGTATACCCGACCAAGACACCGGGGAGCTGTTTTTT	CASSIPDQDTGELFF
TRBJ2-5	TRBV2	NA	TRBD1	TGTGCCAGCAGTTTACAGGGGCGGGAGACCCAGTACTTC	CASSLQGRETQYF